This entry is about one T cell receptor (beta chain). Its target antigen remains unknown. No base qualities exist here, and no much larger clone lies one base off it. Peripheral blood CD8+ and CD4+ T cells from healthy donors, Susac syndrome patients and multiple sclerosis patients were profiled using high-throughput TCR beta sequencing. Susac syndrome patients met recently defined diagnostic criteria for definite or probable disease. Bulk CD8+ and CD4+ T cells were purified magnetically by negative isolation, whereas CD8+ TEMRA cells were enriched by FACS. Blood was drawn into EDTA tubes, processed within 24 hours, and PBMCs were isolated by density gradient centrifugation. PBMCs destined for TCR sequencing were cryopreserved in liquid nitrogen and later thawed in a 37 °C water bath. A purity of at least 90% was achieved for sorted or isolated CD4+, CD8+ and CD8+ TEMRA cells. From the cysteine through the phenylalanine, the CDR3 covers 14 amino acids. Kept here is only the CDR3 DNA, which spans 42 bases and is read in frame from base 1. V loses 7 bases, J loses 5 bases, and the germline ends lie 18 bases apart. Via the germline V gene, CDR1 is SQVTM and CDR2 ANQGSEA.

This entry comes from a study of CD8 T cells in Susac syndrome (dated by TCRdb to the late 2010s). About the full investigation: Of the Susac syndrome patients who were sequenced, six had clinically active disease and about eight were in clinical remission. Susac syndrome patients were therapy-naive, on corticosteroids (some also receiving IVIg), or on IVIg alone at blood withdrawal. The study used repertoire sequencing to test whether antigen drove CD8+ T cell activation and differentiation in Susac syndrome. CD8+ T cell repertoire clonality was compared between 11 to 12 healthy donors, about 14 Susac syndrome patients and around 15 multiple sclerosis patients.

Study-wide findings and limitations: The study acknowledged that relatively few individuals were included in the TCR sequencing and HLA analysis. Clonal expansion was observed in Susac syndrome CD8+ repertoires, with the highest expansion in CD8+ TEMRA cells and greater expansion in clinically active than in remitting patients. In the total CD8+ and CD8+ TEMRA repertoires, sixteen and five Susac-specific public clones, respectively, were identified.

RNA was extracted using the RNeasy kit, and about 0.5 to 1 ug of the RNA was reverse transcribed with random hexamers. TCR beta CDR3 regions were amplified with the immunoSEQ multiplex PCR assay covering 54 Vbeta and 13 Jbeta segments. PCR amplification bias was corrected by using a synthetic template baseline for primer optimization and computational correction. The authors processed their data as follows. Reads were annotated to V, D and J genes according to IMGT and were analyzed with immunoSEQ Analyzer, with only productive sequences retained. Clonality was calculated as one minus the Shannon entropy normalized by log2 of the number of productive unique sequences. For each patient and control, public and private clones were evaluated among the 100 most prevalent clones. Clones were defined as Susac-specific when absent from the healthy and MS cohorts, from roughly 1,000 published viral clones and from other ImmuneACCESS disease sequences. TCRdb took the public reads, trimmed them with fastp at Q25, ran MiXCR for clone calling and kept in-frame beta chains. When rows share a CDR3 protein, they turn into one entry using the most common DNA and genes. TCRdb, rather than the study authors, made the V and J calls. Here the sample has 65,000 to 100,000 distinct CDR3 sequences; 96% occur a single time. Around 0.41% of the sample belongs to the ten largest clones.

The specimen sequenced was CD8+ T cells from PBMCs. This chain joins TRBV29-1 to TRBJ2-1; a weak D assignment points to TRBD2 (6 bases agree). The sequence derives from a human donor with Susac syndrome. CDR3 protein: CSAAGGTDHNEQFF. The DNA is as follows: TGCAGCGCCGCTGGGGGGACGGATCACAATGAGCAGTTCTTC.